The T cell receptor beta chain under discussion was sequenced for a study of blood T cell repertoires in COVID-19. Overall study: The cDNA or gDNA used as material had been derived from T cells, B-cell-depleted T cells, or PBMCs.

Authors' analysis steps: Amplification of reference gene primers was used by the study to estimate nucleated cell counts. Sequencing used immunoSEQ multiplex PCR; TCRdb keeps in-frame clones, though not all of them. The D gene and trimming were derived from the DNA, and the V and J assignments and clone size from that table. The sample has about 120,000 clones, more than 75% seen once. After removal of 6 bases from V and 11 bases from J, the junction contained 11 bases not matched to a gene. The CDR3 loop spans 14 amino acids. Germline CDR1 reads MNHEY; CDR2 reads SMNVEV (reference sequence). This clone was detected only once.

Material: peripheral blood. The chain is built from TRBV27 and TRBJ1-1; 11 bases map to TRBD1. The TCR was taken from a man in his fifties or sixties with acute or convalescent COVID-19. CDR3 nucleotide sequence: TGTGCCAGCAGACCTGGACAGGGGGCGTATTCGGCTTTCTTT. Its protein is CASRPGQGAYSAFF.